The clone carrying this T cell receptor (beta chain) occurred a few times. Its antigen is not identified. V was clipped by 0 bases and J by 3 bases, with 10 bases between them. Per germline, CDR1 SGHRS and CDR2 YFSETQ. This CDR3 has 15 residues. As TCR cDNA was made by 5'RACE template switching, a universal primer site and UMIs were added. One entry per CDR3 protein results from TCRdb running MiXCR on the 5' RACE reads. The table lists around 590,000 distinct CDR3 sequences, 12% of them singletons. The record originates from a study of T cells after yellow fever vaccination. Study-level points and caveats: Booster samples showed a return of most primary-vaccination clones (around 96% CD4, 88% CD8).

The source of this sequence is a man in his thirties or forties who received the YFV17D yellow fever vaccine. V and J are TRBV5-1 and TRBJ2-1; a possible D gene is TRBD2 (5 bases). The sequenced sample was PBMCs, obtained on the day of the yellow fever booster vaccination. The CDR3: CASSLEIANYNEQFF. The CDR3 DNA sequence: TGCGCCAGCAGCTTGGAGATAGCGAACTACAATGAGCAGTTCTTC.